This T cell receptor (beta chain) is drawn from a study of cytomegalovirus exposure and HLA in healthy donors (dated by TCRdb to about 2017). In terms of the full investigation: According to an earlier analysis of several hundred of the donors, roughly 180 million T cells yielded some 110 million unique TCR beta sequences and about 280 Gb of sequence data. An early release covering some 640 HLA-typed donors comprised about 310 gigabases of sequencing data and roughly 85 million unique TCR sequences. Among the 398 genotyped donors, around 81% belonged to the genetic ancestry cluster associated with self-reported Caucasian donors. The study aimed to test whether cataloging public T cell receptors could reveal signatures of past pathogen exposure. Using immunosequencing, the study profiled T cell repertoires from 640 or so subjects and related those repertoires to cytomegalovirus serostatus. Along with the approximately 670-subject first cohort, a separate validation cohort of 120 different subjects was used. High-throughput TCR immunosequencing, statistical association of individual TCRs with disease status, and machine learning were combined to predict cytomegalovirus infection status. A later analysis re-analyzed previously published TCR beta repertoires from roughly 600 donors and added high-resolution HLA genotyping to study TCR occurrence patterns. Rather than using new phenotypic data, the later analysis identified candidate immune exposures from TCR beta sequences and from how often those sequences occurred across donors. An earlier analysis of approximately 640 of the donors applied high-throughput TCR beta sequencing to assess whether each TCR beta V gene segment acted as functional or pseudogenic. Donor age, sex, ethnicity and CMV serostatus were compiled alongside the repertoire data. Genome-wide SNP genotypes for about 65% of the 666 donors were used in a later genetic analysis, which treated that subset as a discovery cohort. Every repertoire in the discovery cohort had been generated on one and the same sequencing platform. Both class I and class II loci were covered by HLA typing, at four-digit resolution. Typing coverage varied by locus: roughly 629-640 donors for A, B, C, DRB1 and DQB1; around 560 for DQA1; around 570 for DPA1; approximately 470 for DPB1. A few DR-DQ haplotypes were treated as single units for association and clustering because of strong linkage in the cohort. Across 398 genotyped donors of the cohort, an average of 235,054 unique TCR beta nucleotide sequences per donor were sequenced, and roughly 17% of those sequences were non-productive.

Library preparation employed the immunoSEQ multiplex PCR assay. For the multiplex PCR, a mixture combining 60 forward primers for TCR Vbeta segments and 13 reverse primers for TCR Jbeta segments was used. The CDR3 region of rearranged TCR beta genes was amplified from genomic DNA by a multiplex PCR assay. The amplified TCR beta libraries were sequenced on the Illumina HiSeq System as 87-base-pair reads. For the original study's pipeline: In a later analysis, tens of millions of unique TCR beta chains were counted across the 690 or so repertoires, and about 9.9 million of these chains were shared by at least two donors. Raw reads were error-corrected and collapsed into unique sequences by a nearest-neighbor algorithm in which closely related sequences were merged to remove PCR and sequencing errors. CDR3 sequences were aligned to IMGT reference sequences to assign V, D and J gene segments. For a sequence to be retained, a match of at least six nucleotides to both a V gene segment and a J gene segment was required. A rearrangement counted as productive if the CDR3 had no stop codons and remained in frame with V and J, and every other rearrangement counted as non-productive. Following IMGT convention, CDR3 was defined as the stretch from the second conserved V-encoded cysteine up to the conserved J-encoded phenylalanine. In an earlier analysis of around 540 of the donors, sequences lacking an unambiguous match to a single V gene segment were excluded. In an earlier analysis of approximately 500 of the donors, a V segment was called functional when productive rearrangements were above 56.7%, and segregating when the standard deviation between donors exceeded 5%. To diagnose cytomegalovirus status from the catalog of TCR beta chain sequences, a statistical classification framework was built. In a later analysis, TCR nucleotide sequences were compared against IMGT/GENE-DB human TR gene sequences so that V and J genes could be assigned. In a later analysis, CDR3 sequences and most-parsimonious VDJ recombination scenarios were assigned using the TCRdist pipeline. A later analysis defined each TCR beta chain by its CDR3 amino acid sequence plus V-gene family, and excluded reads lacking a unique V-gene family. In a later analysis, 450 to 600 highly shared, low-generation-probability nucleotide sequences were removed to address suspected cross-contamination and a sequencing artifact. A later analysis calculated a clonal expansion index for each public chain from normalized within-repertoire ranks of inferred template counts. Generation probabilities in a later analysis came from a VDJ recombination model fitted to out-of-frame rearrangements, and those results were checked against IGoR. In a later analysis, TCR-TCR, TCR-HLA and TCR-CMV co-occurrence was scored with hypergeometric tests, and a repertoire-size bias correction was applied to TCR pairs. In a later analysis, false discovery rates were estimated by permuting HLA or CMV assignments 20 times. In a later analysis, co-occurring TCRs were grouped using DBSCAN, with TCRdist sequence similarity added in when clustering inside HLA-allele-positive subsets. Repertoires with fewer than 30,000 or more than 120,000 public chains, plus five repertoires with anomalous nucleotide sharing, were excluded from co-occurrence clustering. TCRdb took this table from immuneACCESS and kept in-frame rearrangements with V and J called. Such tables lack part of the clones; where checked against another copy, unresolved V genes explain under half of the gap, and the rest is unexplained. V, J and clone size were drawn from that table, and D and trimming were deduced from the DNA. For this sample the table gives under 200,000 clones, of which roughly 70% were detected only once. The biggest ten clones account for 2.5% to 3% of the sample.

This clone was observed a handful of times. Its antigen is not yet known. No quality values exist for individual bases; no much larger clone is one base distant. What the authors observed across the whole study: While some public TCRs were present in many individuals, most TCR sequences turned up only very rarely across donors. A later analysis found that most CMV-associated TCR beta chains appeared HLA-restricted, with HLA associations seemingly driven largely by CMV exposure. Immune exposure information for the cohort was limited to CMV serostatus. When HLA alleles, especially DR and DQ, strongly co-occurred, TCR associations were difficult to assign to individual alleles. The study gave a list of 150 to 200 TCR beta chains associated with cytomegalovirus. Specific HLA alleles were associated with around 18,000 TCR beta sequences at a false discovery rate of 0.05 in a later analysis. The presence/absence analyses assumed that sequencing depth was roughly uniform across donors, and that assumption may not be true. The earlier analysis of about 600 of the donors excluded some 16 rarely observed V segments, including chromosome 9 orphons, because counts were too low. Correlated functional status among segregating V segments might be attributable to linkage disequilibrium, but an unknown experimental factor could not be ruled out. In this cohort, only TCR beta chains were sequenced, and detectable features were limited by the absence of alpha or paired-chain data. Three of the identified cytomegalovirus-associated TCR beta chains were confirmed in vitro to be specific for cytomegalovirus antigens. Compared with the approximately 600-donor mean, donors in an Asian-associated ancestry cluster had fewer N-insertions in productive TCRs, according to a later genetic analysis. A later analysis found that TCR association rates varied across HLA loci, with DRB1 alleles showing the most associated TCRs and HLA-C alleles the fewest. An earlier analysis of roughly 570 of the donors showed that most TCR beta V segments appeared in productive rearrangements either about 90% or about 30% of the time, which broadly matched IMGT annotations. Because some donors lacked HLA typing at each locus, the association tests relied only on the typed subset. Compared with equally common non-associated chains, HLA-associated TCR beta chains in a later analysis were more clonally expanded and had lower generation probabilities. A later analysis reported that several top co-occurrence clusters appeared linked to parvovirus B19, influenza, CMV and Epstein-Barr virus. A group of highly shared sequence variants was considered likely to be a technical artifact of the sequencing pipeline. In a later genetic analysis, a missense DCLRE1C variant was associated with V-gene and J-gene trimming of TCR beta chains, and the association was replicated in an independent cohort. A further reported finding was that TCR beta sequences accurately predicted the HLA-A and HLA-B alleles for most subjects in the first cohort. The classifier was reported to diagnose cytomegalovirus status with high specificity and sensitivity in both the original and validation cohorts. The authors suggested that the approach could potentially be generalized to other disease states and immunological phenotypes.

In total, 630 or so healthy bone marrow donors made up the cohort. At the time of sampling, every cohort member was nominally healthy, though immune exposures that went unrecorded were likely present. The donor tested CMV seropositive, placing the donor among the 289 seropositive members of the cohort. A peripheral blood sample was collected from each donor, and TCR beta sequencing was performed on peripheral blood mononuclear cells. Genomic DNA was extracted from the blood cell samples with the Qiagen DNeasy Blood Extraction Kit. The sequence was obtained from a woman in her fifties or sixties in good health and CMV-seropositive. Sequences were obtained from PBMCs.

The CDR3 has the sequence CASSPKIRTGHHSNQPQHF. The DNA sequence is as follows: TGTGCCAGCAGCCCTAAGATAAGAACAGGCCACCATAGCAATCAGCCCCAGCATTTT. The rearranged chain carries TRBV5-6 and TRBJ1-5; a weak D assignment points to TRBD1 (5 bases agree). CDR1 and CDR2 were assigned from the germline V gene as SGHDT and YYEEEE. The CDR3 goes from the cysteine to the phenylalanine over 19 residues. The read is trimmed to its CDR3 DNA, 57 bases read in frame from base 1. V is shortened by 4 bases, J by 0 bases, and the region joining them spans 23 bases.